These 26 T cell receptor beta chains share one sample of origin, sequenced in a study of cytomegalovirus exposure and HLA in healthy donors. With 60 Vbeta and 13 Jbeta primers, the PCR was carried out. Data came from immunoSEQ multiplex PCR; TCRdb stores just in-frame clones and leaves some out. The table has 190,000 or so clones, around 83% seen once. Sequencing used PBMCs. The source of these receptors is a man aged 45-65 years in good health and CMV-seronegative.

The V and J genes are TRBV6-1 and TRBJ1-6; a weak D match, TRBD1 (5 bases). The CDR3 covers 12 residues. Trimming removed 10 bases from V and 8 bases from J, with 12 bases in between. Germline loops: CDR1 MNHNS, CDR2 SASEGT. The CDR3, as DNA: TGTGCCATCCAGACGGGGGATTCACCCCTCCACTTT. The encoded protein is CAIQTGDSPLHF.

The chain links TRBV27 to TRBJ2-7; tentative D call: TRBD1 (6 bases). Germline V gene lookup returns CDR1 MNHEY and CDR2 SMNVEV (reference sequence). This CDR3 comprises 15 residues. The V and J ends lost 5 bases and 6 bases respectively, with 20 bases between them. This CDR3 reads CASSPHRAMTGEQYF. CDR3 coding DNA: TGTGCCAGCAGTCCACACAGGGCTATGACGGGCGAGCAGTACTTC.

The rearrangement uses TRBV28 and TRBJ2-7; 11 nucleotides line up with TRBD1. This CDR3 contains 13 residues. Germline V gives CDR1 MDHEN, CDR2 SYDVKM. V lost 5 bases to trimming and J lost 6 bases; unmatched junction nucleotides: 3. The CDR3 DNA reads TGTGCCAGCAGTCCGGGACAGGGGGGCGAGCAGTACTTC. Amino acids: CASSPGQGGEQYF.

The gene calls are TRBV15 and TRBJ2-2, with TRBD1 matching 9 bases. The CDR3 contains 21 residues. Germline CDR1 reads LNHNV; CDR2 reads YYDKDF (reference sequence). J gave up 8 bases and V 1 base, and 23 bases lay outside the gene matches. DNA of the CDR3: TGTGCCACCAGCAGAGTAAAAAGGGCATCGTCTGGGACAGGGAGAACGGGGGAGCTGTTTTTT. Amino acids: CATSRVKRASSGTGRTGELFF.

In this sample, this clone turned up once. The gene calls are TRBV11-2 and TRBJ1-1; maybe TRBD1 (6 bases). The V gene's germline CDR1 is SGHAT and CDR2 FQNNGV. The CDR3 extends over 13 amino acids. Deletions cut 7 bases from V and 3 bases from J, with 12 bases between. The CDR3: CASTLGGHTEAFF. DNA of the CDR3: TGTGCCAGCACCCTGGGGGGGCACACTGAAGCTTTCTTT. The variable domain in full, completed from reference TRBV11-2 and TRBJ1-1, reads EAGVAQSPRYKIIEKRQSVAFWCNPISGHATLYWYQQILGQGPKLLIQFQNNGVVDDSQLPKDRFSAERLKGVDSTLKIQPAKLEDSAVYLCASTLGGHTEAFFGQGTRLTVV.

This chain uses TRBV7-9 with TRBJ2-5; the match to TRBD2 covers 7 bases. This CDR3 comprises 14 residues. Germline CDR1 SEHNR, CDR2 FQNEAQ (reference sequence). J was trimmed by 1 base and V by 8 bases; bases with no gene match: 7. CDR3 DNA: TGTGCCAGCTCATCGGCTAGCGGCCAAGAGACCCAGTACTTC. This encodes CASSSASGQETQYF. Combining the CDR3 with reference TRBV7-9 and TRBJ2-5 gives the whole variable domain DTGVSQNPRHKITKRGQNVTFRCDPISEHNRLYWYRQTLGQGPEFLTYFQNEAQLEKSRLLSDRFSAERPKGSFSTLEIQRTEQGDSAMYLCASSSASGQETQYFGPGTRLLVL.

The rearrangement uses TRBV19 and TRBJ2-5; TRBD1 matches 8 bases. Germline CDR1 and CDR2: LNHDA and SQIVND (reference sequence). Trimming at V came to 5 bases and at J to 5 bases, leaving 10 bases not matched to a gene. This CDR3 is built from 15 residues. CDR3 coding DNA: TGTGCCAGTAGTCCAGTGGGCGGGACAGGTGAGACCCAGTACTTC. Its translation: CASSPVGGTGETQYF.

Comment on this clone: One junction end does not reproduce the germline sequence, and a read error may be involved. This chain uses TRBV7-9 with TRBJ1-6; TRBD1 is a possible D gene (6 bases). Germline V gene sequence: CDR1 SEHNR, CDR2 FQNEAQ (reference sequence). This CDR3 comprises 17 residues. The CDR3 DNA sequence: TGTTCCAGCAGCTTGGGAGGGGGAGGGGCTATTGGATCACCCCTCCACTTT. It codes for CSSSLGGGGAIGSPLHF.

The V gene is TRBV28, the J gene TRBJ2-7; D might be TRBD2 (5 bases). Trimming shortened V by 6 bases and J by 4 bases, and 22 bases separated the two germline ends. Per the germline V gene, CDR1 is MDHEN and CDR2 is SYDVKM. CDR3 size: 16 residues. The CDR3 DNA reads TGTGCCAGCAGCCCACTCCGAGGACTCCGGGGATACGAGCAGTACTTC. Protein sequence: CASSPLRGLRGYEQYF.

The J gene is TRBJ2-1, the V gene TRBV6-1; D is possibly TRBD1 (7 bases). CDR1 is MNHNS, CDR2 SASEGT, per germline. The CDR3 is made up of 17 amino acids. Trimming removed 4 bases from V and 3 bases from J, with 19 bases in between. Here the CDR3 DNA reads TGTGCCAGCAGTGCCGGGGGTTTTAGGGGGCTCTACAATGAGCAGTTCTTC. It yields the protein CASSAGGFRGLYNEQFF.

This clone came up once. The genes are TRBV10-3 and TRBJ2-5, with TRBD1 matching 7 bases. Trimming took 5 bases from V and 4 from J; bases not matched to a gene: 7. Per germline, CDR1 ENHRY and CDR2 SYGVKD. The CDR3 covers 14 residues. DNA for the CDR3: TGTGCCATCAGTAGGACAGGTCGAGGAGAGACCCAGTACTTC. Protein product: CAISRTGRGETQYF.

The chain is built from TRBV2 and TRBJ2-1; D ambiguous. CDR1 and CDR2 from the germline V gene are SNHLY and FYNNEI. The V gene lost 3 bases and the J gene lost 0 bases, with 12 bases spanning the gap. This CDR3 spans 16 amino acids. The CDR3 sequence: CASSDIFSSSYNEQFF. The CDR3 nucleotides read TGTGCCAGCAGTGATATCTTTTCTAGCTCCTACAATGAGCAGTTCTTC.

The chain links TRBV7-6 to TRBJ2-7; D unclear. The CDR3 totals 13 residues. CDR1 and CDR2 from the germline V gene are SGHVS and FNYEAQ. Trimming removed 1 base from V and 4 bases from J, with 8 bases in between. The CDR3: CASSLGGQYEQYF. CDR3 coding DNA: TGTGCCAGCAGCTTAGGTGGCCAGTACGAGCAGTACTTC.

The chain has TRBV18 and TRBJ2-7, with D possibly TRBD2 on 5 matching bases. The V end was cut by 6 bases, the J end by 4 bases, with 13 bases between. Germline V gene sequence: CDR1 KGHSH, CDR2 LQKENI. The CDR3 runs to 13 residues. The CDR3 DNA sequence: TGTGCCAGCTCCCTCGGGAATCCTTACGAGCAGTACTTC. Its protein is CASSLGNPYEQYF. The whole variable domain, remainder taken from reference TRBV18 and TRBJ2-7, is NAGVMQNPRHLVRRRGQEARLRCSPMKGHSHVYWYRQLPEEGLKFMVYLQKENIIDESGMPKERFSAEFPKEGPSILRIQQVVRGDSAAYFCASSLGNPYEQYFGPGTRLTVT.

CDR3 residues: CASSTRDSVYNEQFF. The CDR3 DNA reads TGTGCCAGCAGCACCCGGGACTCCGTTTACAATGAGCAGTTCTTC. V and J are TRBV11-2 and TRBJ2-1; maybe TRBD2 (6 bases). V lost 5 bases and J 4 bases, leaving 15 bases between the germline ends. This CDR3 is 15 amino acids long. Germline assignment: CDR1 SGHAT and CDR2 FQNNGV.

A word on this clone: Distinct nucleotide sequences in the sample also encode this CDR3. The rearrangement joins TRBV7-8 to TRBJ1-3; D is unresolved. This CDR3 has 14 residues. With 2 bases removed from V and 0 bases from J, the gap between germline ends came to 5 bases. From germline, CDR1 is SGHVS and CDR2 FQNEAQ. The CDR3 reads CASSLTSSGNTIYF. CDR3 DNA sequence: TGTGCCAGCAGCTTAACGAGCTCTGGAAACACCATATATTTT. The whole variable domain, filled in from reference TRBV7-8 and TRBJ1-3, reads GAGVSQSPRYKVAKRGQDVALRCDPISGHVSLFWYQQALGQGPEFLTYFQNEAQLDKSGLPSDRFFAERPEGSVSTLKIQRTQQEDSAVYLCASSLTSSGNTIYFGEGSWLTVV.

CDR3 coding DNA: TGTGCCAGCAGCGTAGCGGTAGGGCGGGAAGAGACCCAGTACTTC. Protein product: CASSVAVGREETQYF. The chain couples TRBV9 to TRBJ2-5; possible D gene TRBD2, 5 bases. With 0 bases removed from V and 3 bases from J, the gap between germline ends came to 12 bases. Germline V CDR1 and CDR2: SGDLS, YYNGEE. The CDR3 is 15 amino acids.

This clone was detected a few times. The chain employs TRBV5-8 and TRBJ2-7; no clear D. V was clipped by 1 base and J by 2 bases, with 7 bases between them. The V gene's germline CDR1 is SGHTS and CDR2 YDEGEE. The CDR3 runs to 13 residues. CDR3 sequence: CASSLIPAYEQYF. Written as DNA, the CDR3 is TGTGCCAGCAGCTTGATCCCAGCCTACGAGCAGTACTTC.

The CDR3 reads CASSLQGTGGRGYTF. CDR3 in DNA: TGTGCCAGCAGCTTGCAAGGGACAGGGGGCCGCGGCTACACCTTC. V and J are TRBV5-6 and TRBJ1-2; 12 bases line up with TRBD1. The ends lost 1 base at V and 8 bases at J; junction bases unmatched: 6. Germline loops: CDR1 SGHDT, CDR2 YYEEEE. CDR3 length: 15 residues.

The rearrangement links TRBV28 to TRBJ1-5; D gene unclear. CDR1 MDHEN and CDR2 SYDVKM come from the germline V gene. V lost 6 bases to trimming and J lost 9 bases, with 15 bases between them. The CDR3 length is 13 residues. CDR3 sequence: CASRIGGVGPQHF. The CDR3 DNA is TGTGCCAGCAGAATAGGCGGCGTCGGGCCCCAGCATTTT.

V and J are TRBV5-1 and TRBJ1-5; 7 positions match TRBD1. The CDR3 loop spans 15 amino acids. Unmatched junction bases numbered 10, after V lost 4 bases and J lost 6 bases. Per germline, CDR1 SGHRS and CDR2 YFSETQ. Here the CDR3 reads CASSRETGVGQPQHF. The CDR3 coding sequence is TGCGCCAGCAGCCGCGAAACAGGGGTCGGTCAGCCCCAGCATTTT.

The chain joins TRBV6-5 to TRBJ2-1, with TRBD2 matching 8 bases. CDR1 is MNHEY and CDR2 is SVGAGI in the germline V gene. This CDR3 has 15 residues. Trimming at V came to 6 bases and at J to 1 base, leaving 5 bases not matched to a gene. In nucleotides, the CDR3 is TGTGCCAGCAGGTCCAGCGGGAGATCCTACAATGAGCAGTTCTTC. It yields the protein CASRSSGRSYNEQFF.

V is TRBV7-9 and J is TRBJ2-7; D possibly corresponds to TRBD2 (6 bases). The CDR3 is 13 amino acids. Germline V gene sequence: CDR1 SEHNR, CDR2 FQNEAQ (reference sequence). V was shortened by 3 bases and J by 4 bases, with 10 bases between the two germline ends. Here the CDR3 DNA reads TGTGCCAGCAGCTTCCTGACTAGTTACGAGCAGTACTTC. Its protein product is CASSFLTSYEQYF.

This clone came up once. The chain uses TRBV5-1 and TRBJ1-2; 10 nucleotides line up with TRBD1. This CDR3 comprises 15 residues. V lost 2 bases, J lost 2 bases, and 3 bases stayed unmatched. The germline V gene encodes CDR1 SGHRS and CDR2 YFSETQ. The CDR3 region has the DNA TGCGCCAGCAGCTTCTGGGACAGGGGCAACTATGGCTACACCTTC. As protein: CASSFWDRGNYGYTF.

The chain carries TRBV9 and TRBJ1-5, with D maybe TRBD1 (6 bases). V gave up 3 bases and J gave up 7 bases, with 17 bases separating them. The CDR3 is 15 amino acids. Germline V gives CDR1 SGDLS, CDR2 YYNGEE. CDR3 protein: CASSADLTGSQPQHF. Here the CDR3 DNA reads TGTGCCAGCAGCGCCGATTTAACAGGGAGCCAGCCCCAGCATTTT.

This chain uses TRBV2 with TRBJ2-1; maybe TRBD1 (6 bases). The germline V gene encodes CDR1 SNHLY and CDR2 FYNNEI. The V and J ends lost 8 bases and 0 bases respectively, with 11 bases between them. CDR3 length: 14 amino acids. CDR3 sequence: CASRYRVSYNEQFF. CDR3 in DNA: TGTGCCAGCCGATACAGGGTCTCCTACAATGAGCAGTTCTTC.